Here is one TCR beta chain with its context. The antigen is undetermined. A single record per CDR3 protein comes from TCRdb applying MiXCR to the 5' RACE reads. In the table there are about half a million distinct CDR3 sequences, roughly 20% of which are singletons. The CDR3 has 15 amino acids. V shed 6 bases, J shed 3 bases, and the junction held 1 base outside the gene matches. Germline-derived CDR1 and CDR2 are SNHLY and FYNNEI. This record belongs to a study of T-cell memory formation after mild COVID-19. Study context: Each donor largely had its own TCR clusters.

Notes on the study in general: There were some responding clones in pre-infection memory, which suggested that cross-reactive memory had joined. CD4/CD8 balance held among clones contracting day 15 to 85, and later expanders leaned CD4+. A second wave of clones peaked on day 37, and their SARS-CoV-2 specificity went unconfirmed.

The clonotype originates from an adult woman who had mild COVID-19 (a few samples of this study predate the infection). Cell type and time point are not known. The chain employs TRBV2 and TRBJ2-2, with 13 bases matching TRBD2. Input material: PBMCs or a T cell subset sorted from them (not recorded which). CDR3 amino acids: CASRGLAGYTGELFF. The CDR3, as DNA: TGTGCCAGCAGGGGACTAGCGGGGTACACCGGGGAGCTGTTTTTT.